Only a few counts were recorded for the clone carrying this TCR beta chain. Data came from immunoSEQ multiplex PCR; TCRdb stores just in-frame clones and leaves some out. The data show approximately 67,000 clones, roughly 94% seen once. The CDR3 loop spans 16 amino acids. Germline V gene sequence: CDR1 SQVTM, CDR2 ANQGSEA. V lost 0 bases and J lost 4; bases outside the gene matches: 7. The source of the sample is a study of T cells after somatic rescue of genetic block. The chain joins TRBV29-1 to TRBJ2-3; 10 bases match TRBD2. The TCR was taken from a man aged 35-49 years. Sequences were obtained from peripheral blood mononuclear cells (PBMCs). The CDR3 is CSVEDVASGSSDTQYF. The CDR3, as DNA: TGCAGCGTTGAAGATGTGGCTAGCGGGAGCTCAGATACGCAGTATTTT.